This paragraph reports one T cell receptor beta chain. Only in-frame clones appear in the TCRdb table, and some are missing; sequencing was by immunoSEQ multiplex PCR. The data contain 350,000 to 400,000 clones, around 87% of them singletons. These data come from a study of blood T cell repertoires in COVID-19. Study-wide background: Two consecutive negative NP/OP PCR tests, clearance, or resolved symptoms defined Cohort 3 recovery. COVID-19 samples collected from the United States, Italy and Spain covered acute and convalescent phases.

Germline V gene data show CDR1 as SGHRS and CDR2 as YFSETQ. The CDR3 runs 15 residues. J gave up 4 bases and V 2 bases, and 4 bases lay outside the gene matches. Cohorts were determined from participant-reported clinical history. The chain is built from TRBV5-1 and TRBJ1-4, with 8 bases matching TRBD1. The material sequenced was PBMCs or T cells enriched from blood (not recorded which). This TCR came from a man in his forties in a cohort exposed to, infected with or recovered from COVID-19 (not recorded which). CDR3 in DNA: TGCGCCAGCAGCTTCACGACAGGGGTTAATGAAAAACTGTTTTTT. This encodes CASSFTTGVNEKLFF.